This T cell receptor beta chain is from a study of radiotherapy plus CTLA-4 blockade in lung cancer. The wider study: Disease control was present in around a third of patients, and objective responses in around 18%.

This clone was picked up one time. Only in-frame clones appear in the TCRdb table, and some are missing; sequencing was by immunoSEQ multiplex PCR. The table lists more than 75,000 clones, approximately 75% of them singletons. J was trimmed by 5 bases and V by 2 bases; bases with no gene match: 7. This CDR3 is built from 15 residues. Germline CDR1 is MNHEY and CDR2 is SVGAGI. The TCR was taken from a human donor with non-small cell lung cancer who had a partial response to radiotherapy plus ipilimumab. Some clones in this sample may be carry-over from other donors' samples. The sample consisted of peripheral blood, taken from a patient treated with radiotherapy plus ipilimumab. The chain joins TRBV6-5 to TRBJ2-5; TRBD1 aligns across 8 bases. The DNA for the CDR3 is TGTGCCAGCAGTTACAACACAGGGGGGCGGGAGACCCAGTACTTC. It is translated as CASSYNTGGRETQYF.